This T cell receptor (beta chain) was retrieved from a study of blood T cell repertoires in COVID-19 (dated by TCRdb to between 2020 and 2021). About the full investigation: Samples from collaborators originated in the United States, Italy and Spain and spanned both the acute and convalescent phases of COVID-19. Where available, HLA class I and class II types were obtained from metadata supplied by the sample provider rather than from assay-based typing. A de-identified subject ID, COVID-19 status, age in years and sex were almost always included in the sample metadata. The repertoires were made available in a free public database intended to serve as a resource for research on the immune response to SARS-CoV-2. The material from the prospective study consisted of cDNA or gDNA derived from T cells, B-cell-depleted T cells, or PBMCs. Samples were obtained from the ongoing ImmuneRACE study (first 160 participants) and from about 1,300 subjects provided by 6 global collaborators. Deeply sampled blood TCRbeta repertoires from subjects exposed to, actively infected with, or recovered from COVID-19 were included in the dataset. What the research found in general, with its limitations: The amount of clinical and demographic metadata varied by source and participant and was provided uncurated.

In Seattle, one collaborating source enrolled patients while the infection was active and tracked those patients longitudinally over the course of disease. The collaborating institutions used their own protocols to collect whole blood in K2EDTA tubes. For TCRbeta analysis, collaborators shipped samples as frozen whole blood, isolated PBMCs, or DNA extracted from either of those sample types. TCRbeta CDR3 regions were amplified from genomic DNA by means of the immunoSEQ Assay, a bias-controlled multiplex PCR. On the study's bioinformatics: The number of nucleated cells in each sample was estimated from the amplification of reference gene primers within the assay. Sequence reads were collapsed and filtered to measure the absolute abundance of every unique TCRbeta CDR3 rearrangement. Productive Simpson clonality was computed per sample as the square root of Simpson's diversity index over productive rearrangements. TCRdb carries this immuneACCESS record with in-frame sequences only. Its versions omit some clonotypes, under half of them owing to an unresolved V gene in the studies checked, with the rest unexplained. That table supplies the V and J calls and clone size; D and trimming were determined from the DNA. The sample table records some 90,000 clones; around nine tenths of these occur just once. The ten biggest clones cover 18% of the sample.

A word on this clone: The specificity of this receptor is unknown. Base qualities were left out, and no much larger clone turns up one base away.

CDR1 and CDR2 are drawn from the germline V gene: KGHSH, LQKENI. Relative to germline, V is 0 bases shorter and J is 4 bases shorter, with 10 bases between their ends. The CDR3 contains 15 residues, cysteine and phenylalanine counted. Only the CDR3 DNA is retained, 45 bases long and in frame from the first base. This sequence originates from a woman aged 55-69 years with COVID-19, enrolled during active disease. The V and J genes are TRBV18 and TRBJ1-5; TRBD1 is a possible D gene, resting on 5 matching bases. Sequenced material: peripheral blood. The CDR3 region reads CASSPPGAYNQPQHF. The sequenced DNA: TGTGCCAGCTCACCACCAGGGGCCTATAATCAGCCCCAGCATTTT.